This note documents a single T cell receptor (beta chain) sequence. The antigen it binds to is not known. Qualities for individual bases were not recorded, and no much larger clone is one base off. At diagnosis, peripheral blood, uninvolved tumor-adjacent lung and tumor were collected and stored as a combination of fresh-frozen and FFPE material. Blood samples were analyzed as peripheral blood mononuclear cells for TCR repertoire profiling. The data derive from a study of T cells in localized non-small cell lung cancer (dated by TCRdb to 2019 to 2021). Regarding the study in general: Comparing tumors with uninvolved tumor-adjacent lungs, the study looked at the T cell repertoires of around 250 patients with early-stage NSCLC. All 250 or so NSCLC patients in the cohort were treatment-naive and had localized lung tumors that were resected. The mean age of the NSCLC patients was around 67 years, with approximately 130 men and around 110 women. Study-wide conclusions, independent of this receptor: Because of the exploratory design, TCR variables were selected using unadjusted p-values without false-discovery rate correction. Because multi-region sequencing of the tumors was not done, intratumor heterogeneity could not be ruled out. Uninvolved tumor-adjacent lung showed the highest T cell clonality, higher than tumor, which suggests more focused antigenic responses in the adjacent lung. Of the top 100 tumor clones, a median of around 57 were detected in paired uninvolved adjacent lung; under 30 were also among that lung's top 100. Longer overall survival was associated with higher T cell density in blood, whereas shorter survival was associated with higher clonality in adjacent lung.

The immunoSEQ Assay was used to sequence TCR beta CDR3 regions from DNA. Turning to the authors' computational methods: To compute T cell density, TCR beta template counts were normalized to usable DNA, which was estimated by amplifying housekeeping genes. Richness was estimated with the preseqR package, extrapolating to 400,000 templates for PBMC samples and 120,000 templates for tissue samples. Clonality was defined by subtracting Pielou's evenness from one. Tissue-enriched TCRs were identified by differential abundance testing using productive amino-acid clonotypes, minimum total count 5 and alpha 0.1. Repertoire overlap between compartments was quantified with the Jaccard Index and Morisita Overlap Index. GLIPH clustered TCR beta CDR3s with public tetramer-defined viral CDR3s; viral motifs required at least three viral sequences plus V-gene enrichment. Imported from immuneACCESS, the table was reduced by TCRdb to in-frame sequences with V and J called. These copies leave out some clones; in studies compared against another copy, an unresolved V gene accounts for under half, and the cause of the remainder is not known. V, J and clone size are taken as reported in that table, and D and trimming were inferred from the DNA itself. This sample lists 25,000 to 35,000 clones; about 88% were detected once. The ten largest account for under 13% of the sample.

Specimen: peripheral blood, collected before any cancer treatment. The receptor was isolated from a woman aged 35 to 70 with stage I lung adenocarcinoma.

The nucleotide sequence is TGTGCCAGCAGTTTGTGGGGGGGAAACATTCAGTACTTC. This gives the protein CASSLWGGNIQYF. The chain links TRBV6-6 with TRBJ2-4, and TRBD2 aligns with 7 junction nucleotides. From V the trimming removes 4 bases and from J it removes 6 bases, while the gene matches leave 3 bases of the junction unaccounted for. The CDR3 contains 13 residues, cysteine and phenylalanine counted. Of all the DNA, just the CDR3 is kept, 39 bases in frame from base 1. CDR1 and CDR2 were assigned from the germline V gene (reference sequence) as MNHNY and SVGAGI.